This paragraph covers one TCR beta chain sequence. As yet, its antigen is unknown. The data belong to a study of shared clonotypes between healthy human individuals. General study results and limits: Of the naive CD4 clonotypes, 4% to 5% were shared across a few donors. Incompleteness in sorted-subset sequencing, despite large depth, was shown by rarefaction.

A CD45RA+ naive subset and a CD45RA-negative memory subset were split from CD4+ cells. The CDR3 consists of 13 residues. Per the germline V gene, CDR1 is SGHRS and CDR2 is YFSETQ. Trimming removed 4 bases from V and 10 bases from J; junction bases left unmatched: 10. Authors' processing steps: Filtering of immunoSEQ junctional sequences could not match full-length read filtering. Only in-frame clones appear in the TCRdb table, and some are missing; sequencing was by immunoSEQ multiplex PCR. That table supplies the V and J calls and clone size; D and trimming were determined from the DNA. The repertoire holds over 700,000 clones, with 72% as singletons.

This chain links TRBV5-1 with TRBJ1-2; 7 bases map to TRBD1. Sequenced sample: memory CD4+ T cells sorted from blood. Subset specified: CD45RA-negative fraction. The clonotype comes from a woman aged 30 to 39 in good health. The CDR3 DNA sequence: TGCGCCAGCAGCATTACAGGGGCGGTAGTCTACACCTTC. Translation: CASSITGAVVYTF.